The present T cell receptor (beta chain) was sequenced within a study of OX40 agonist ivuxolimab in advanced cancers. In the study overall: Enrolled patients in dose escalation had cancers that were hepatocellular carcinoma, melanoma, renal cell or head and neck cancer. Partial responses were seen in three patients, one with hepatocellular carcinoma and two with cutaneous melanoma.

Trimming at V came to 2 bases and at J to 10 bases, leaving 5 bases not matched to a gene. Per germline, CDR1 SGDLS and CDR2 YYNGEE. The CDR3 consists of 14 residues. Sequencing was performed with immunoSEQ multiplex PCR; in TCRdb, only in-frame clones are kept and a portion is missing. Of some 54,000 clones listed, 70% to 90% are singletons. Study-level findings and limits: Low normalized T-cell clonal expansion was additionally recorded for some nonresponders.

As concerns this clone: What it recognizes is unknown.

Patients with autoimmune history or systemic immunosuppression were excluded. The source of this sequence is an adult with an advanced solid tumor such as melanoma, head and neck, liver or kidney cancer. The sequencing used CD4+ or CD8+ T cells sorted from blood, collected in a trial of the OX40 agonist ivuxolimab. J is TRBJ2-1 and V is TRBV9; TRBD2 matches at 11 bases. The CDR3 sequence is CASSVGTSGGEQFF. For the CDR3, the DNA is TGTGCCAGCAGCGTCGGGACTAGCGGTGGGGAGCAGTTCTTC.